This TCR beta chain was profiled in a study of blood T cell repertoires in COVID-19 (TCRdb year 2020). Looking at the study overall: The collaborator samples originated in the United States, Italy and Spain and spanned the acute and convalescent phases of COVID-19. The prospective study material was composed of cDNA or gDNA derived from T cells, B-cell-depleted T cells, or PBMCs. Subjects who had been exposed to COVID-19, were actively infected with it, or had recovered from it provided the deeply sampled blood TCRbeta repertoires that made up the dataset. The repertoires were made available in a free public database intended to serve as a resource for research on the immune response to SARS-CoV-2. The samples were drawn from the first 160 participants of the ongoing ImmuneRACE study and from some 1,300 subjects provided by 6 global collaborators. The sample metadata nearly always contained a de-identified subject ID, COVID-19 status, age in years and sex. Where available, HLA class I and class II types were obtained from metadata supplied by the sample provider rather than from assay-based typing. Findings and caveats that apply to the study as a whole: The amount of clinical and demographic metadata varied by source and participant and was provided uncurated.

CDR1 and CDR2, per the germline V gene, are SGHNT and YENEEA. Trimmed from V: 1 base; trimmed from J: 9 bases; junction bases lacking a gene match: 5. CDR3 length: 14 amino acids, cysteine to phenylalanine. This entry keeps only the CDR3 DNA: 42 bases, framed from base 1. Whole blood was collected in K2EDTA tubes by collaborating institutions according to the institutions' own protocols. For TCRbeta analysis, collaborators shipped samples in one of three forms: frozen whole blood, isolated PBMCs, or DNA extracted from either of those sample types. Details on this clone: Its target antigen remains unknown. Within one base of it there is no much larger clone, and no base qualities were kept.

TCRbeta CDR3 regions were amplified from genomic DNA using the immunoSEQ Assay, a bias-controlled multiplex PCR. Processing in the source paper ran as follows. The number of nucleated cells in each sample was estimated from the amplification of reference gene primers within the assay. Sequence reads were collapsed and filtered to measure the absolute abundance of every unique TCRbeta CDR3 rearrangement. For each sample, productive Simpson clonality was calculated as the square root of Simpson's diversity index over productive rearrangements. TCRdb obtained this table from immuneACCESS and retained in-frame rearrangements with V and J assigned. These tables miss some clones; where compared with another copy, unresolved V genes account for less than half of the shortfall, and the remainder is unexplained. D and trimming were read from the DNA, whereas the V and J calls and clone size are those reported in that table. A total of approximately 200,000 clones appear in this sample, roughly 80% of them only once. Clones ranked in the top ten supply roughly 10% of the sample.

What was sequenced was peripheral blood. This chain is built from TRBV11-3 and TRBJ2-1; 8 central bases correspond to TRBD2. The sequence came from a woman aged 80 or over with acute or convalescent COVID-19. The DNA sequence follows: TGTGCCAGCAGCTTAGCGGGGGGGTCGGGTGAGCAGTTCTTC. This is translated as CASSLAGGSGEQFF.